The 17 T cell receptor beta chains below come from one sample, sequenced in a study of blood T cell repertoires in COVID-19. The data were produced by immunoSEQ multiplex PCR, yet TCRdb's version contains in-frame clones alone and is incomplete. The sample yields roughly 670,000 clones, around 90% seen once. The sample comprised peripheral blood. The source of these receptors is a woman under 30 with acute or convalescent COVID-19.

The chain carries TRBV4-1 and TRBJ1-1; TRBD1 agrees at 7 bases. The V and J ends lost 3 bases and 5 bases, in that order; junction bases with no gene match: 6. Germline CDR1 MGHRA, CDR2 YSYEKL. This CDR3 spans 14 amino acids. The DNA for the CDR3 is TGCGCCAGCAGCCATCGGGACAGTCGAACTGAAGCTTTCTTT. Residues: CASSHRDSRTEAFF.

This rearrangement joins TRBV24-1 to TRBJ2-3, with 8 bases aligning to TRBD1. CDR1 and CDR2 (germline): KGHDR, SFDVKD. V lost 1 base and J lost 10; bases outside the gene matches: 9. The CDR3 consists of 15 residues. CDR3 DNA sequence: TGTGCCACCAGTGATTTAGGGGGCAGGGGGCCGGCGCAGTATTTT. Protein sequence: CATSDLGGRGPAQYF.

Many counts were recorded for this clone. The chain couples TRBV2 to TRBJ1-1; unclear D gene. V gave up 8 bases and J gave up 0 bases, with 10 bases separating them. Germline CDR1 reads SNHLY; CDR2 reads FYNNEI. The CDR3 length is 13 residues. The CDR3 region is CASVAEMNTEAFF. CDR3 coding DNA: TGTGCCAGCGTCGCAGAAATGAACACTGAAGCTTTCTTT.

V gene TRBV9 combines with J gene TRBJ2-3; 12 nucleotides agree with TRBD1. Per germline, CDR1 SGDLS and CDR2 YYNGEE. CDR3 length equals 16 residues. V lost 4 bases to trimming and J lost 4 bases; unmatched junction nucleotides: 7. In DNA, the CDR3 is TGTGCCAGCAGCAGCCGGGACAGGGGGCTCGCAGATACGCAGTATTTT. Its translation: CASSSRDRGLADTQYF. Drawing the rest from reference TRBV9 and TRBJ2-3, the complete variable domain is DSGVTQTPKHLITATGQRVTLRCSPRSGDLSVYWYQQSLDQGLQFLIQYYNGEERAKGNILERFSAQQFPDLHSELNLSSLELGDSALYFCASSSRDRGLADTQYFGPGTRLTVL.

The chain couples TRBV2 to TRBJ2-1, with TRBD2 matching 12 bases. This CDR3 contains 15 residues. J gave up 8 bases and V 5 bases, and 7 bases lay outside the gene matches. Per germline, CDR1 SNHLY and CDR2 FYNNEI. DNA for the CDR3: TGTGCCAGCAGTAGAACTAGCGGGGGGCCTTATGAGCAGTTCTTC. Protein: CASSRTSGGPYEQFF.

The chain combines TRBV18 with TRBJ2-1; 11 nucleotides agree with TRBD1. The CDR3 is 15 amino acids. Germline CDR1 KGHSH, CDR2 LQKENI. Trimming removed 3 bases from V and 7 bases from J; junction bases left unmatched: 5. This CDR3 reads CASSPGQGAQNEQFF. The DNA of the CDR3 is TGTGCCAGCTCACCCGGACAGGGGGCGCAAAATGAGCAGTTCTTC.

The chain has TRBV10-3 and TRBJ1-5, with D unclear. Looked up from germline, CDR1 is ENHRY and CDR2 is SYGVKD. V was pared by 0 bases and J by 7 bases, with 4 bases between. The CDR3 has 12 amino acids. This chain's CDR3 is CAISESGQPQHF. As DNA, the CDR3 is TGTGCCATCAGTGAGTCCGGGCAGCCCCAGCATTTT.

The chain combines TRBV18 with TRBJ1-1, with D possibly matching TRBD1 (6 bases). From germline, CDR1 is KGHSH and CDR2 LQKENI. Trimming pared 3 bases from V and 5 bases from J, leaving 13 bases between. This CDR3 has 14 amino acids. The CDR3 DNA sequence: TGTGCCAGCTCACCGGGGGGGGCGGGTACTGAAGCTTTCTTT. It yields the protein CASSPGGAGTEAFF.

The gene calls are TRBV7-9 and TRBJ2-7; 8 bases map to TRBD2. Germline assignment: CDR1 SEHNR and CDR2 FQNEAQ (reference sequence). There are 12 residues in the CDR3. V lost 5 bases to trimming and J lost 4 bases; unmatched junction nucleotides: 1. The CDR3 reads CASSRGGYEQYF. CDR3 bases: TGTGCCAGCAGCCGCGGGGGGTACGAGCAGTACTTC.

This sequence joins TRBV12-3 or TRBV12-4 and TRBJ1-5; no clear D gene. V dropped 3 bases and J dropped 7 bases, with 10 bases sitting between them. The CDR3 consists of 13 residues. The CDR3: CASSLGSPQPQHF. The CDR3 DNA reads as TGTGCCAGCAGTTTGGGCAGCCCCCAGCCCCAGCATTTT.

The chain is built from TRBV29-1 and TRBJ2-7; no reliable D call. V dropped 0 bases and J dropped 5 bases, with 11 bases sitting between them. Per germline, CDR1 SQVTM and CDR2 ANQGSEA. This CDR3 is 13 amino acids long. CDR3 DNA sequence: TGCAGCGTTGAAGATCCGGTGAGGCACGAGCAGTACTTC. As protein: CSVEDPVRHEQYF.

This clone was counted a few times. The rearrangement links TRBV28 to TRBJ1-2; possibly TRBD1 for D (6 bases). The V end was cut by 6 bases, the J end by 6 bases, with 17 bases between. The CDR3 has 14 residues. Germline loops: CDR1 MDHEN, CDR2 SYDVKM. The CDR3 coding sequence is TGTGCCAGCAGGGTAACAGGGCTTTTTGATGGCTACACCTTC. The encoded protein is CASRVTGLFDGYTF.

The V gene is TRBV6-5, the J gene TRBJ1-1, with 7 bases aligning to TRBD1. The CDR3 is made up of 14 amino acids. Germline V gives CDR1 MNHEY, CDR2 SVGAGI. V shed 7 bases and J 4 bases; nucleotides not matched to a gene: 9. CDR3 DNA sequence: TGTGCCAGCAAACTCGACAGGGCGAGCACTGAAGCTTTCTTT. It encodes CASKLDRASTEAFF.

This rearrangement joins TRBV6-1 to TRBJ1-6, with D uncertain. Deletions cut 2 bases from V and 10 bases from J, with 21 bases between. The germline CDR1 and CDR2 sequences are MNHNS and SASEGT. CDR3 length equals 17 residues. The CDR3 spells CASSESPAVGRNSPLHF. The CDR3 coding sequence is TGTGCCAGCAGTGAATCCCCTGCAGTAGGGAGAAACTCACCCCTCCACTTT.

The chain employs TRBV28 and TRBJ2-3; 9 bases match TRBD2. In germline, CDR1 is MDHEN, CDR2 SYDVKM. CDR3 length equals 13 residues. The trim removed 7 bases at V and 2 bases at J, leaving 1 base unmatched. The CDR3 DNA reads as TGTGCCAGCAAGCGGGGGGACACAGATACGCAGTATTTT. Amino acids: CASKRGDTDTQYF.

J is TRBJ2-1 and V is TRBV19; 7 bases are shared with TRBD1. Germline lookup yields CDR1 LNHDA and CDR2 SQIVND (reference sequence). The CDR3 is 15 residues long. V lost 5 bases, J lost 2 bases, and 6 bases stayed unmatched. Here the CDR3 DNA reads TGTGCCAGTAGTTCAGGGGGAGACCCCTACAATGAGCAGTTCTTC. Protein sequence: CASSSGGDPYNEQFF.

The chain joins TRBV6-1 to TRBJ2-7; D perhaps matches TRBD1 (6 bases). The length of the CDR3 is 15 residues. Germline CDR1 MNHNS, CDR2 SASEGT. Trimming took off 1 base at V and 2 bases at J, with 12 bases between the two ends. DNA of the CDR3: TGTGCCAGCAGTGAAGATTTGTCAGGGGCCTACGAGCAGTACTTC. Its protein product is CASSEDLSGAYEQYF.